A single sample gave rise to the 3 T cell receptor beta chains below, sequenced in a study of spatial heterogeneity in lung cancer. From the 5' RACE reads, TCRdb called clonotypes with MiXCR, one entry per CDR3 protein. The sample holds more than 95,000 distinct CDR3 sequences; less than 15% are singletons and the top ten take around 16%. Time point specified: blood at routine non-recurrence follow-up after resection. Whole RNA from tumor, nontumor lung or frozen PBMC was sequenced unsorted. The material was PBMCs, obtained at follow-up. These receptors came from a male donor with early-stage non-small cell lung cancer.

The chain couples TRBV11-2 to TRBJ2-1; 9 nucleotides match TRBD2. Germline V gene lookup returns CDR1 SGHAT and CDR2 FQNNGV. This CDR3 contains 15 residues. V dropped 3 bases and J dropped 8; count of bases not matched to a gene: 8. The CDR3 loop is CASSFGGGAGDEQFF. DNA of the CDR3: TGTGCCAGCAGCTTCGGCGGGGGGGCCGGCGATGAGCAGTTCTTC.

This clonotype was detected many times. The V gene is TRBV6-2 or TRBV6-3, the J gene TRBJ2-1, with 8 bases fitting TRBD2. J lost 0 bases, V lost 8 bases, and 3 bases had no gene match. The CDR3 has 14 amino acids. Per the germline V gene, CDR1 is MNHEY and CDR2 is SVGEGT. The CDR3 nucleotides read TGTGCCAGCGAAAGCGGGAGCTCCTACAATGAGCAGTTCTTC. Translating gives CASESGSSYNEQFF.

The genes are TRBV21-1 and TRBJ2-6. TRBV21-1 is termed a pseudogene. The CDR3 runs 14 residues. This CDR3 reads CASSNPDSANVLTF. CDR3 coding DNA: TGTGCCAGCAGCAATCCTGACTCGGCCAACGTCCTGACTTTC.